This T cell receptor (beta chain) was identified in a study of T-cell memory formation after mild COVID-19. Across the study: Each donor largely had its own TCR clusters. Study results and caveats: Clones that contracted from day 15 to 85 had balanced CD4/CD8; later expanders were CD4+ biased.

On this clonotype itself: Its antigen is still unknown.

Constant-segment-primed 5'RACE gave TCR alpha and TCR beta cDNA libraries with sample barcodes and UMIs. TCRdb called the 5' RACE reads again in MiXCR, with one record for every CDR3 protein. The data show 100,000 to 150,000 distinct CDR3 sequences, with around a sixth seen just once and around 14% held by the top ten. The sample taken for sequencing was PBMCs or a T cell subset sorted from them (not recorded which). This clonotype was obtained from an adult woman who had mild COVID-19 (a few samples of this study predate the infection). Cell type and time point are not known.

The DNA of the CDR3 is TGTGCCAGCAGCTTGGGGTCGGTGGGACAGTCCTACGAGCAGTACTTC. Protein sequence: CASSLGSVGQSYEQYF. This sequence joins TRBV13 and TRBJ2-7, with 7 bases lining up with TRBD1. Trimming took 3 bases from V and 1 from J; bases not matched to a gene: 9. This CDR3 comprises 16 residues. Germline CDR1 and CDR2: PRHDT and FYEKMQ (reference sequence).